The rows below give T cell receptor beta chains drawn from one sample of a study of blood T cells in healthy people across ages. TCRdb called the 5' RACE reads again in MiXCR, with one record for every CDR3 protein. In the table there are about 1.6 million distinct CDR3 sequences, 34% of which are singletons. The specimen was blood. The receptors were sampled from a woman aged 30 to 39 in good health. Each CDR3 is given with its conserved first and last residue. The order of the fields is D gene, V gene, clone size, J gene, CDR3 protein, CDR3 DNA. A D gene is named only where the DNA matches it firmly. Clone size is given for some rows only: seen once, a few or many times, or a class if the clone is expanded.

>.|TRBV12-3/TRBV12-4|.|TRBJ1-1
CASRNGVTEAFF
TGTGCCAGCAGAAACGGGGTCACTGAAGCTTTCTTT
>TRBD1|TRBV4-1|few|TRBJ2-3
CASSQGQGAHTQYF
TGCGCCAGCAGCCAAGGCCAGGGGGCACATACGCAGTATTTT
>TRBD2|TRBV20-1|.|TRBJ2-3
CSAPLSQRGYTDTQYF
TGCAGTGCTCCGCTTTCCCAGCGGGGGTACACAGATACGCAGTATTTT
>.|TRBV11-2|few|TRBJ2-5
CASKETLQETQYF
TGTGCCAGCAAGGAGACACTTCAAGAGACCCAGTACTTC
>TRBD2|TRBV11-3|.|TRBJ2-1
CASSLVGTSVDPPYNEQFF
TGTGCCAGCAGTTTAGTAGGGACTAGCGTTGACCCTCCCTACAATGAGCAGTTCTTC
>.|TRBV19|.|TRBJ2-6
CASSITGAGANVLTF
TGTGCCAGTAGTATAACCGGGGCTGGGGCCAACGTCCTGACTTTC
>.|TRBV20-1|.|TRBJ1-1
CSARVGRGTTEAFF
TGCAGTGCTAGAGTCGGCAGGGGAACAACTGAAGCTTTCTTT
>TRBD2|TRBV12-5|.|TRBJ2-1
CASGLVQGTSSNEQFF
TGTGCTAGTGGTTTGGTACAGGGGACTAGCAGCAATGAGCAGTTCTTC
>TRBD2|TRBV20-1|.|TRBJ2-3
CSANRTASGGAVDTQYF
TGCAGTGCTAATAGGACTGCTAGCGGGGGGGCCGTAGATACGCAGTATTTT
>.|TRBV11-2|.|TRBJ2-5
CASSLGTKGQETQYF
TGTGCCAGCAGCTTAGGGACAAAGGGACAAGAGACCCAGTACTTC
>TRBD2|TRBV27|.|TRBJ2-7
CASSPISGSPSYEQYF
TGTGCCAGCAGTCCAATTAGCGGGAGCCCCTCCTACGAGCAGTACTTC
>.|TRBV27|.|TRBJ2-7
CASSLRGSSGTLYEQYF
TGTGCCAGCAGTTTAAGGGGGTCCTCCGGGACTTTATACGAGCAGTACTTC
>TRBD2|TRBV29-1|many|TRBJ2-1
CSVLAGGEQFF
TGCAGCGTACTAGCGGGAGGTGAGCAGTTCTTC
>.|TRBV2|few|TRBJ1-2
CASSVRLRGGGYTF
TGTGCCAGCAGCGTAAGGCTCCGAGGAGGTGGCTACACCTTC
>TRBD1|TRBV27|.|TRBJ1-2
CASSRPGGYGYTF
TGTGCCAGCAGTCGGCCAGGGGGCTATGGCTACACCTTC
>TRBD2|TRBV25-1|few|TRBJ2-1
CASRGGEGLVDEQFF
TGTGCCAGCAGGGGAGGGGAGGGCCTTGTCGATGAGCAGTTCTTC
>.|TRBV20-1|few|TRBJ2-7
CSARASSGSSYEQYF
TGCAGTGCTAGAGCCTCCTCAGGAAGCTCCTACGAGCAGTACTTC
>.|TRBV11-2|few|TRBJ2-7
CASSRTFRQRNVYEQYF
TGTGCCAGCTCGCGAACATTTAGACAGCGGAACGTGTACGAGCAGTACTTC
>.|TRBV5-1|few|TRBJ1-4
CASSFSGADEKLFF
TGCGCCAGCAGCTTCTCCGGGGCGGATGAAAAACTGTTTTTT
>TRBD1|TRBV9|.|TRBJ2-1
CASSVGARGQGAGNEQFF
TGTGCCAGCAGCGTAGGAGCAAGAGGGCAGGGGGCAGGTAATGAGCAGTTCTTC
>.|TRBV5-6|many|TRBJ1-2
CASSLKGFSGYTF
TGTGCCAGCAGCTTGAAGGGGTTTAGTGGCTACACCTTC
>TRBD2|TRBV5-1|.|TRBJ2-5
CASAARLAGVSETQYF
TGCGCCAGCGCGGCCCGGCTAGCGGGAGTTTCAGAGACCCAGTACTTC
>.|TRBV28|few|TRBJ2-7
CASSFPDSKQYF
TGTGCCAGCAGTTTCCCGGACTCAAAACAGTACTTC
>.|TRBV12-5|.|TRBJ1-4
CASGFAPQEKLFF
TGTGCTAGTGGTTTTGCCCCACAGGAAAAACTGTTTTTT
>.|TRBV27|.|TRBJ2-1
CASSSQGRQFF
TGTGCCAGCAGTTCACAGGGACGGCAGTTCTTC
>TRBD1|TRBV28|.|TRBJ1-6
CASRDTGARSPPLHF
TGTGCCAGCAGAGATACAGGGGCCCGTAGCCCACCCCTCCACTTT
>.|TRBV6-6|once|TRBJ2-5
CASSYGTVGTQYF
TGTGCCAGCAGTTACGGGACTGTCGGGACCCAGTACTTC
>.|TRBV20-1|.|TRBJ1-1
CSANGRTNTEAFF
TGCAGTGCCAACGGACGGACGAACACTGAAGCTTTCTTT
>.|TRBV4-1|few|TRBJ1-2
CASSQEAEGVNYGYTF
TGCGCCAGCAGCCAAGAAGCGGAAGGAGTTAACTATGGCTACACCTTC
>.|TRBV3-1|few|TRBJ2-3
CASSPGPPGDTQYF
TGTGCCAGCAGCCCGGGACCTCCGGGAGATACGCAGTATTTT
>TRBD2|TRBV9|.|TRBJ2-1
CASSVDGGRSYNEQFF
TGTGCCAGCAGCGTAGATGGCGGGAGGTCCTACAATGAGCAGTTCTTC
>.|TRBV12-3/TRBV12-4|few|TRBJ1-5
CASSSFGGEGGSNQPQHF
TGTGCCAGCAGTAGTTTTGGGGGGGAGGGAGGAAGCAATCAGCCCCAGCATTTT
>TRBD2|TRBV7-2|.|TRBJ2-3
CASSNSGRADTQYF
TGTGCCAGCAGCAATAGCGGGAGAGCAGATACGCAGTATTTT
>.|TRBV4-1|.|TRBJ2-5
CASSPGKGKQETQYF
TGCGCCAGCAGCCCAGGGAAGGGAAAACAAGAGACCCAGTACTTC
>TRBD2|TRBV7-9|few|TRBJ2-1
CASSVAGSLYNEQFF
TGTGCCAGCTCAGTAGCGGGGTCGCTCTACAATGAGCAGTTCTTC
>.|TRBV14|.|TRBJ1-2
CASSQDLGGTGYTF
TGTGCCAGCAGCCAAGATCTGGGCGGCACGGGCTACACCTTC
>.|TRBV4-1|.|TRBJ1-4
CASSQDEAGQIGYEKLFF
TGCGCCAGCAGCCAAGATGAAGCCGGACAGATAGGGTATGAAAAACTGTTTTTT
>.|TRBV15|.|TRBJ1-5
CATSGEVAANQPQHF
TGTGCCACCAGCGGAGAGGTGGCAGCCAATCAGCCCCAGCATTTT
>TRBD2|TRBV28|.|TRBJ2-3
CASSTSAGGSDTQYF
TGTGCCAGCAGTACTTCAGCGGGGGGTTCAGATACGCAGTATTTT
>.|TRBV9|.|TRBJ2-5
CASSSYTGDRETQYF
TGTGCCAGCAGCTCATATACAGGTGACAGGGAGACCCAGTACTTC
>.|TRBV11-2|few|TRBJ2-5
CASSYNEQYF
TGTGCCAGCAGCTACAATGAGCAGTACTTC
>.|TRBV20-1|.|TRBJ2-2
CSANKQVNTGELFF
TGCAGTGCTAACAAACAGGTTAACACCGGGGAGCTGTTTTTT
>.|TRBV29-1|many|TRBJ2-1
CSVEGAPVVGSYNEQFF
TGCAGCGTTGAAGGGGCCCCGGTCGTAGGGTCCTACAATGAGCAGTTCTTC
>.|TRBV11-2|.|TRBJ2-3
CASLRQHFTDTQYF
TGTGCCAGCCTCAGGCAGCACTTCACAGATACGCAGTATTTT
>.|TRBV28|many|TRBJ2-7
CASSFTLSYEQYF
TGTGCCAGCAGTTTCACTCTGTCCTACGAGCAGTACTTC